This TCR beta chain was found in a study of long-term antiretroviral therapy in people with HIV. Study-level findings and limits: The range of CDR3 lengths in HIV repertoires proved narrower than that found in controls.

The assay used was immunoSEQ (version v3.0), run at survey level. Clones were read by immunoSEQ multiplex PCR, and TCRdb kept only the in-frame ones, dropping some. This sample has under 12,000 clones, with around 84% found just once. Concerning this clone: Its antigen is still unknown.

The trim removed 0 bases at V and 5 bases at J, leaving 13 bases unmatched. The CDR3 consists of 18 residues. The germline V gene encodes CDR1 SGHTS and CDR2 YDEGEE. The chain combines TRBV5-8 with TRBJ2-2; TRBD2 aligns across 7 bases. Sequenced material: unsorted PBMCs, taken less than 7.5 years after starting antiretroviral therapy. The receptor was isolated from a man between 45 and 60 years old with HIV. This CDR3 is CASSLVAGEAAGTGELFF. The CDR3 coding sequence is TGTGCCAGCAGCTTGGTGGCGGGGGAGGCTGCCGGAACCGGGGAGCTGTTTTTT. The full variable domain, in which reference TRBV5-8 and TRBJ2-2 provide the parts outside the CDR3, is EAGVTQSPTHLIKTRGQQATLRCSPISGHTSVYWYQQALGLGLQFLLWYDEGEERNRGNFPPRFSGRQFPNYSSELNVNALELEDSALYLCASSLVAGEAAGTGELFFGEGSRLTVL.